Below, 27 T cell receptor beta chains from the same sample are listed, as sequenced in a study of cytomegalovirus exposure and HLA in healthy donors. The PCR had 60 Vbeta and 13 Jbeta primers. Generated by immunoSEQ multiplex PCR, the TCRdb table keeps only in-frame clones and is missing some. The sample contains approximately 120,000 clones, roughly three quarters of which appear only once. The sequencing sample was made of PBMCs. Receptors originate from a woman between 45 and 60 years old in good health and CMV-seropositive.

The chain has TRBV29-1 and TRBJ1-4; maybe TRBD1 (5 bases). Germline CDR1 and CDR2: SQVTM and ANQGSEA. The CDR3 runs 12 residues. Trimming removed 7 bases from V and 5 bases from J, with 11 bases in between. CDR3 nucleotides: TGCAGCGCCGGGGGAAGGAATGAAAAACTGTTTTTT. As protein: CSAGGRNEKLFF.

The rearrangement joins TRBV11-3 to TRBJ2-2; 8 positions match TRBD2. The CDR3 consists of 15 residues. CDR1 and CDR2 from the germline V gene are SGHNT and YENEEA. J lost 3 bases, V lost 5 bases, and 5 bases had no gene match. The CDR3 bases are TGTGCCAGCAGCCCCAGCGGGAGTTACACCGGGGAGCTGTTTTTT. Translated: CASSPSGSYTGELFF.

The sample holds a few counts of this clone. The V and J genes are TRBV11-2 and TRBJ1-1; D gene unclear. Germline lookup yields CDR1 SGHAT and CDR2 FQNNGV. The length of the CDR3 is 13 residues. V was trimmed by 1 base and J by 5 bases, leaving 8 bases between them. The CDR3 loop is CASSLGAMTEAFF. DNA of the CDR3: TGTGCCAGCAGCTTAGGGGCGATGACTGAAGCTTTCTTT.

The rearrangement links TRBV2 to TRBJ2-6; weak D call: TRBD2 (6 bases). Trimming removed 5 bases from V and 10 bases from J, with 9 bases in between. The germline CDR1 and CDR2 sequences are SNHLY and FYNNEI. CDR3 length: 12 residues. For the CDR3, the DNA is TGTGCCAGCAGTTCACGGGAGAACGTCCTGACTTTC. Its protein product is CASSSRENVLTF. Using reference TRBV2 and TRBJ2-6 for the parts outside the CDR3, the full variable domain is EPEVTQTPSHQVTQMGQEVILRCVPISNHLYFYWYRQILGQKVEFLVSFYNNEISEKSEIFDDQFSVERPDGSNFTLKIRSTKLEDSAMYFCASSSRENVLTFGAGSRLTVL.

The V gene is TRBV21-1, the J gene TRBJ2-2; the table's D call of TRBD2 was not tested on the DNA. TRBV21-1 is annotated as a pseudogene. The CDR3 is 15 residues long. The CDR3 region has the DNA TGTGCCAGCAGCAAGGGGACTAGCAGTACCGGGGAGCTGTTTTTT. This sequence encodes CASSKGTSSTGELFF.

The rearrangement joins TRBV18 to TRBJ2-6, with 8 bases identical to TRBD2. Germline V lookup: CDR1 KGHSH, CDR2 LQKENI. The CDR3 has 16 amino acids. With 0 bases clipped from V and 4 bases from J, the junction kept 2 bases outside the gene matches. The CDR3 nucleotides read TGTGCCAGCTCACCACCGAGCGGGGGAGGGGCCAACGTCCTGACTTTC. Its translation: CASSPPSGGGANVLTF.

J is TRBJ2-3 and V is TRBV4-3; TRBD2 matches 13 bases. CDR1 is LGHNA, CDR2 YSLEER, per germline. The trim removed 0 bases at V and 4 bases at J, leaving 4 bases unmatched. The CDR3 runs to 17 residues. CDR3 in amino acids: CASSQDMTSGGSDTQYF. CDR3 DNA: TGCGCCAGCAGCCAAGATATGACTAGCGGGGGGTCAGATACGCAGTATTTT.

J is TRBJ2-1 and V is TRBV7-2; 9 nucleotides align to TRBD1. The CDR3 has 15 amino acids. Germline V gives CDR1 SGHTA, CDR2 FQGNSA. The V and J ends lost 4 bases and 8 bases, in that order; junction bases with no gene match: 9. The CDR3 bases are TGTGCCAGCAGCTCACCGGGACAGGGCGTCGATGAGCAGTTCTTC. Residues: CASSSPGQGVDEQFF.

This clone came up once. The rearrangement uses TRBV6-1 and TRBJ2-3; 8 nucleotides line up with TRBD2. The CDR3 length is 15 residues. Germline V gene lookup returns CDR1 MNHNS and CDR2 SASEGT. V dropped 3 bases and J dropped 1; count of bases not matched to a gene: 3. The CDR3 DNA is TGTGCCAGCAGTGATTACGGGGGGGGCACAGATACGCAGTATTTT. This sequence encodes CASSDYGGGTDTQYF.

CDR3 protein: CASSFNRDRPDNEQFF. CDR3 DNA sequence: TGTGCCAGCAGTTTTAACCGGGACAGGCCTGACAATGAGCAGTTCTTC. The chain employs TRBV2 and TRBJ2-1; 8 nucleotides align to TRBD1. From germline, CDR1 is SNHLY and CDR2 FYNNEI. V gave up 5 bases and J gave up 5 bases; unmatched junction bases: 11. CDR3 length: 16 amino acids.

The chain links TRBV14 to TRBJ2-2; the D gene is possibly TRBD2 (5 bases). The CDR3 contains 15 residues. CDR1 is SGHDN, CDR2 FVKESK, per germline. Deletions cut 1 base from V and 4 bases from J, with 10 bases between. The CDR3 reads CASSQGGSGTGELFF. CDR3 DNA: TGTGCCAGCAGCCAAGGAGGGAGTGGCACCGGGGAGCTGTTTTTT.

This clone has more than one count but fewer than ten. This chain links TRBV10-2 with TRBJ2-7; D gene ambiguous. V lost 5 bases and J 9 bases, leaving 11 bases between the germline ends. CDR3 length: 11 residues. Germline values: CDR1 WSHSY, CDR2 SAAADI. This CDR3 is CASSPTAGQYF. CDR3 sequence (DNA): TGCGCCAGCAGTCCCACGGCAGGGCAGTACTTC.

This clone was seen more than once but under ten times. A far larger clone is one base from this, pointing to a likely read error. Other DNA sequences within the sample encode an identical CDR3. This rearrangement joins TRBV6-5 to TRBJ1-5, with D uncertain. There are 14 residues in the CDR3. Germline CDR1 reads MNHEY; CDR2 reads SVGAGI. CDR3: CASKKERGNQPQHF. The CDR3 nucleotides are TGCGCCAGCAAAAAGGAGAGGGGCAATCAGCCCCAGCATTTT.

The chain carries TRBV6-1 and TRBJ1-2; a weak D match, TRBD1 (5 bases). V lost 6 bases and J lost 4, with 9 bases in between. The germline gives CDR1 MNHNS, CDR2 SASEGT. The CDR3 has 12 amino acids. CDR3 bases: TGTGCCAGCAGCAGGACACTCTATGGCTACACCTTC. This gives the protein CASSRTLYGYTF.

The chain couples TRBV19 to TRBJ2-5, with TRBD2 identical over 13 bases. Trimming removed 0 bases from V and 4 bases from J; junction bases left unmatched: 5. This CDR3 is 17 amino acids long. Germline values: CDR1 LNHDA, CDR2 SQIVND (reference sequence). The CDR3 coding sequence is TGTGCCAGTAGTATAGATCTACTAGCGGGGGGGCCAGAGACCCAGTACTTC. As protein: CASSIDLLAGGPETQYF.

This chain connects TRBV29-1 to TRBJ1-1; tentatively, D is TRBD1 (6 bases). Germline assignment: CDR1 SQVTM and CDR2 ANQGSEA. Trimming took off 4 bases at V and 1 base at J, with 13 bases between the two ends. CDR3 length: 14 amino acids. The CDR3 here is CSVGGQVGNTEAFF. The CDR3 DNA reads TGCAGCGTTGGGGGGCAAGTAGGGAACACTGAAGCTTTCTTT.

This rearrangement joins TRBV29-1 to TRBJ2-1; the match to TRBD1 covers 8 bases. The CDR3 is 13 residues long. The germline V gene has CDR1 SQVTM and CDR2 ANQGSEA. Trimming removed 7 bases from V and 6 bases from J; junction bases left unmatched: 8. This CDR3 reads CSAATGAGNEQFF. CDR3 bases: TGCAGCGCTGCGACAGGGGCGGGCAATGAGCAGTTCTTC.

The chain combines TRBV29-1 with TRBJ1-1, with 7 bases lining up with TRBD1. Trimming cost V 6 bases and J 2 bases; bases outside gene matches: 6. From germline, CDR1 is SQVTM and CDR2 ANQGSEA. The CDR3 sequence is 13 residues long. The CDR3, as DNA: TGCAGCGTAAACAGGGGAATAAACACTGAAGCTTTCTTT. This encodes CSVNRGINTEAFF.

This clone was observed a few times. The junction and the germline gene differ at one end; a read error may be behind it. CDR3 protein: CSSSSIGQVRNTGELFF. CDR3 DNA sequence: TGTTCCAGCAGCTCGATCGGACAGGTGCGGAACACCGGGGAGCTGTTTTTT. V and J are TRBV7-9 and TRBJ2-2, with 7 bases lining up with TRBD1. Germline V gives CDR1 SEHNR, CDR2 FQNEAQ (reference sequence). This CDR3 has 17 residues. The whole variable domain, remainder taken from reference TRBV7-9 and TRBJ2-2, is DTGVSQNPRHKITKRGQNVTFRCDPISEHNRLYWYRQTLGQGPEFLTYFQNEAQLEKSRLLSDRFSAERPKGSFSTLEIQRTEQGDSAMYLCSSSSIGQVRNTGELFFGEGSRLTVL.

The chain employs TRBV7-3 and TRBJ1-2; the match to TRBD1 covers 9 bases. Germline loops: CDR1 SGHTA, CDR2 FQGTGA. The length of the CDR3 is 14 residues. V was pared by 5 bases and J by 4 bases, with 5 bases of the junction left unmatched. This CDR3 is CASSPGTGPYGYTF. The CDR3 bases are TGTGCCAGCAGCCCGGGGACAGGGCCCTATGGCTACACCTTC.

J is TRBJ1-5 and V is TRBV27; a weak D match, TRBD1 (6 bases). Per the germline V gene, CDR1 is MNHEY and CDR2 is SMNVEV (reference sequence). Trimming removed 5 bases from V and 7 bases from J, with 15 bases in between. The length of the CDR3 is 14 residues. CDR3 DNA: TGTGCCAGCAGTAGGACAGTGATGGAGCAGCCCCAGCATTTT. This translates into CASSRTVMEQPQHF.

The chain uses TRBV6-1 and TRBJ2-1; D may be TRBD1 (6 bases). V gave up 5 bases and J gave up 7 bases, with 12 bases separating them. Germline V CDR1 and CDR2: MNHNS, SASEGT. CDR3 length: 13 residues. The CDR3 region is CASSSRTVNEQFF. CDR3 sequence (DNA): TGTGCCAGCAGTTCTCGGACAGTAAATGAGCAGTTCTTC.

The V and J genes are TRBV5-4 and TRBJ2-5; TRBD2 is a possible D gene (5 bases). CDR3 length: 14 amino acids. Between the trimmed V and J ends, which lost 1 base and 5 bases, there was a span of 12 bases. Germline V gene sequence: CDR1 SGHNT, CDR2 YYREEE (reference sequence). The CDR3 loop reads CASSLTGGFETQYF. The CDR3 DNA follows: TGTGCCAGCAGCTTGACGGGCGGGTTTGAGACCCAGTACTTC.

This chain joins TRBV7-9 and TRBJ2-3, with 12 bases that match TRBD1. The CDR3 runs to 16 residues. Germline assignment: CDR1 SEHNR and CDR2 FQNEAQ (reference sequence). The V segment lost 5 bases and the J segment 4 bases; nucleotides outside the gene matches: 7. The DNA of the CDR3 is TGTGCCAGCAGCCCGTATGGGACAGGGGGCGCAGATACGCAGTATTTT. This sequence encodes CASSPYGTGGADTQYF.

This chain links TRBV6-6 with TRBJ2-1; 10 positions match TRBD2. Germline V gene data show CDR1 as MNHNY and CDR2 as SVGAGI (reference sequence). The length of the CDR3 is 16 residues. The trim removed 0 bases at V and 6 bases at J, leaving 5 bases unmatched. CDR3 sequence: CASSYSKASGSNEQFF. The CDR3 nucleotides are TGTGCCAGCAGTTACTCGAAGGCTAGCGGGAGCAATGAGCAGTTCTTC.

The J gene is TRBJ1-2, the V gene TRBV19; D remains ambiguous. This CDR3 has 12 amino acids. The germline CDR1 and CDR2 sequences are LNHDA and SQIVND (reference sequence). Between the trimmed V and J ends, which lost 2 bases and 8 bases, there was a span of 9 bases. This CDR3 is CASSITGQGYTF. CDR3 DNA sequence: TGTGCCAGTAGTATAACGGGTCAAGGCTACACCTTC.

The chain joins TRBV10-3 to TRBJ1-2; TRBD1 aligns across 9 bases. V dropped 4 bases and J dropped 4; count of bases not matched to a gene: 4. Looked up from germline, CDR1 is ENHRY and CDR2 is SYGVKD. The CDR3 is 14 amino acids. The CDR3 reads CAISGAGQGYGYTF. CDR3 nucleotides: TGTGCCATCAGTGGGGCGGGACAGGGCTATGGCTACACCTTC.